This TCR beta chain was documented in a study of radiotherapy plus CTLA-4 blockade in lung cancer (dated by TCRdb to 2016 to 2018). In the study overall: Objective responses were observed in 15% to 20% of enrolled patients, and disease control was achieved in 25% to 35%. General conclusions and limits of the study: Increased serum interferon-beta after radiation, together with early dynamic changes in blood T cell clones, were reported to be the strongest predictors of response. After treatment with radiotherapy and ipilimumab, TCR clones that originated in tumors expanded in peripheral blood.

Trimming removed 4 bases from V and 7 bases from J, leaving 12 bases between the germline ends. CDR1 is given as SGHRS and CDR2 as YFSETQ, both from the germline V gene. The cysteine opens and the phenylalanine closes a CDR3 of 13 amino acids. Left in the record is the CDR3 DNA by itself, 39 bases read in frame from the first base. The library relied on the immunoSEQ multiplex PCR assay. Here the immuneACCESS table is served through TCRdb, limited to in-frame sequences with V and J called. Missing clones are a known gap in these copies; in checked studies unresolved V genes cover under half, and the rest lacks a known reason. The table for this sample lists some 110,000 clones; roughly four fifths of them were counted only once. 2.5% to 3.5% of the sample is held by the ten biggest clonotypes. This clone was seen more than once but under ten times. The antigen it recognizes is unknown. Base quality data are lacking; no much larger clone is found one base away.

Focal radiation therapy combined with CTLA-4 blockade (ipilimumab) was tested in patients with chemo-refractory metastatic non-small-cell lung cancer. The source of this sequence is a human donor with non-small cell lung cancer that progressed on radiotherapy plus ipilimumab. Some clones in this sample may be carry-over from other donors' samples. The rearrangement combines TRBV5-1 with TRBJ2-4; the D gene is possibly TRBD2, with 5 bases matching. This material consisted of peripheral blood, taken from a patient treated with radiotherapy plus ipilimumab. Here the CDR3 is given as CASSPVGGNIQYF. The DNA is as follows: TGCGCCAGCAGCCCCGTAGGAGGTAACATTCAGTACTTC.